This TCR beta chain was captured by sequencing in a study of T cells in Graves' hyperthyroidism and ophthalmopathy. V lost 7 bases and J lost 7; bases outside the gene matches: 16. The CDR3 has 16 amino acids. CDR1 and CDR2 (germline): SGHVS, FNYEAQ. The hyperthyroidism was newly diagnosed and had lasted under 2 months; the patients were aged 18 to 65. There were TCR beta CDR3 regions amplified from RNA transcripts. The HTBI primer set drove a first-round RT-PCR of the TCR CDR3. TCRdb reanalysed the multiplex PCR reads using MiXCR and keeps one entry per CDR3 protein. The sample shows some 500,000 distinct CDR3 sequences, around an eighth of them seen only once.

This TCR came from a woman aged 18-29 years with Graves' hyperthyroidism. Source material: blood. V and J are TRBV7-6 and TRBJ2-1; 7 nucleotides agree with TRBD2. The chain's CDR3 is CASTLALASGTNEQFF. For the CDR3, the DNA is TGTGCCAGCACCCTAGCCTTGGCTAGCGGTACTAATGAGCAGTTCTTC.